Each of the 28 T cell receptor beta chains below was sequenced from the same sample in a study of blood T cell repertoires in COVID-19. Sequencing was performed with immunoSEQ multiplex PCR; in TCRdb, only in-frame clones are kept and a portion is missing. The data show over 150,000 clones, around four fifths seen once. Sequenced material: PBMCs or T cells enriched from blood (not recorded which). These receptors were taken from a man in his fifties or sixties who had recovered from COVID-19.

The V call is TRBV6-6, the J call TRBJ1-2; TRBD1 is a possible D gene (5 bases). The germline gives CDR1 MNHNY, CDR2 SVGAGI (reference sequence). This CDR3 spans 14 amino acids. V lost 0 bases to trimming and J lost 5 bases, with 10 bases between them. The CDR3 nucleotides are TGTGCCAGCAGTTACTCAGGGCAGGGTTATGGCTACACCTTC. Translating gives CASSYSGQGYGYTF.

The chain carries TRBV11-2 and TRBJ1-5, with D possibly TRBD1 on 5 matching bases. The CDR3 length is 15 residues. Trimming left V 5 bases short and J 6 bases short, with 17 bases between. CDR1 is SGHAT, CDR2 FQNNGV, per germline. The chain's CDR3 is CASSPGEGRGQPQHF. The CDR3, as DNA: TGTGCCAGCAGCCCGGGGGAGGGTCGGGGTCAGCCCCAGCATTTT.

Here the CDR3 reads CASSRDRGGTTEAFF. The CDR3 nucleotides read TGTGCCAGCAGCCGAGACAGGGGGGGGACCACTGAAGCTTTCTTT. The chain joins TRBV7-8 to TRBJ1-1; 9 positions match TRBD1. Germline CDR1 SGHVS, CDR2 FQNEAQ. The V gene end was trimmed by 5 bases and the J gene end by 4 bases; junction bases not matched to a gene: 8. The CDR3 runs 15 residues.

This clone occurred many times. The CDR3 coding sequence is TGTGCCAGCAGTACATCAGGGGGCTATCAGCCCCAGCATTTT. Protein product: CASSTSGGYQPQHF. The chain employs TRBV6-5 and TRBJ1-5; TRBD1 matches at 8 bases. Looked up from germline, CDR1 is MNHEY and CDR2 is SVGAGI. V lost 5 bases and J lost 5; bases outside the gene matches: 5. This CDR3 has 14 residues.

The J gene is TRBJ2-7, the V gene TRBV7-2, with TRBD2 matching over 10 bases. V trimming: 2 bases; J trimming: 3 bases; junction bases outside the gene matches: 4. The CDR3 is 15 amino acids. Germline V gene sequence: CDR1 SGHTA, CDR2 FQGNSA. The CDR3 here is CASSLQLAGSYEQYF. CDR3 bases: TGTGCCAGCAGCTTACAACTAGCGGGGAGCTACGAGCAGTACTTC.

The J gene is TRBJ1-2, the V gene TRBV6-5; possibly TRBD1 for D (5 bases). CDR1 MNHEY and CDR2 SVGAGI come from the germline V gene. V was clipped by 10 bases and J by 8 bases, with 17 bases between them. This CDR3 has 12 amino acids. CDR3 sequence (DNA): TGTGCCATCCGACCGCCCGGGGGAGGCTACACCTTC. As protein: CAIRPPGGGYTF.

The V gene is TRBV6-6, the J gene TRBJ1-6; D gene unclear. CDR1 and CDR2 (germline): MNHNY, SVGAGI (reference sequence). The CDR3 has 13 amino acids. V was shortened by 6 bases and J by 7 bases, with 10 bases between the two germline ends. The CDR3 sequence: CASSRRENSPLHF. In DNA, the CDR3 is TGTGCCAGCAGCCGACGAGAGAATTCACCCCTCCACTTT.

The rearrangement uses TRBV7-6 and TRBJ2-5; TRBD2 agrees at 7 bases. CDR1 and CDR2 (germline): SGHVS, FNYEAQ. Trimming cost V 1 base and J 2 bases; bases outside gene matches: 16. This CDR3 is built from 19 residues. In DNA, the CDR3 is TGTGCCAGCAGCTTAGGCCCACCCAACTACGGGGGGTCACAAGAGACCCAGTACTTC. Its translation: CASSLGPPNYGGSQETQYF.

This chain connects TRBV2 to TRBJ2-7; D not resolved. The CDR3 runs 11 residues. Trimming shortened V by 5 bases and J by 7 bases, and 9 bases separated the two germline ends. Per the germline V gene, CDR1 is SNHLY and CDR2 is FYNNEI. The CDR3 bases are TGTGCCAGCAGTTACTCCGGGGAGCAGTACTTC. It encodes CASSYSGEQYF.

The chain carries TRBV25-1 and TRBJ2-1; weak D call: TRBD1 (6 bases). This CDR3 contains 14 residues. V was pared by 5 bases and J by 7 bases, with 15 bases between. Germline CDR1 MGHDK, CDR2 SYGVNS. In DNA form, the CDR3 reads TGTGCCAGCAGTAACCCAGACAGGTTGAATGAGCAGTTCTTC. This sequence encodes CASSNPDRLNEQFF.

The chain has TRBV11-2 and TRBJ2-7; D is perhaps TRBD2 (5 bases). Trimming took off 3 bases at V and 4 bases at J, with 16 bases between the two ends. CDR3 length equals 15 residues. From germline, CDR1 is SGHAT and CDR2 FQNNGV. The CDR3 bases are TGTGCCAGCAGCTTTAGCCCCCAGTGGACTTACGAGCAGTACTTC. Its translation is CASSFSPQWTYEQYF.

This rearrangement joins TRBV6-2 or TRBV6-3 to TRBJ1-5; 10 bases line up with TRBD1. Germline V gives CDR1 MNHEY, CDR2 SVGEGT. Trimming removed 4 bases from V and 6 bases from J; junction bases left unmatched: 3. This CDR3 region has 14 residues. CDR3 in DNA: TGTGCCAGCAGTTCCGGGACAGGGGTTCAGCCCCAGCATTTT. Translating gives CASSSGTGVQPQHF.

V gene TRBV6-1 combines with J gene TRBJ2-5; the match to TRBD2 covers 10 bases. V shed 2 bases and J 2 bases; nucleotides not matched to a gene: 8. Germline V gives CDR1 MNHNS, CDR2 SASEGT. CDR3 size: 17 residues. CDR3 loop: CASSEFPSGGYQETQYF. CDR3 nucleotide sequence: TGTGCCAGCAGTGAATTTCCTAGCGGGGGTTATCAAGAGACCCAGTACTTC.

This clone was seen just once. V usage is TRBV4-2 and J usage is TRBJ1-5; no clear D. V dropped 1 base and J dropped 6 bases, with 10 bases sitting between them. CDR3 length: 14 amino acids. CDR1 LGHNA and CDR2 YNFKEQ come from the germline V gene. CDR3 nucleotide sequence: TGTGCCAGCAGCCAAGCGAGGGAGGGTCAGCCCCAGCATTTT. It translates to CASSQAREGQPQHF.

The rearrangement links TRBV30 to TRBJ2-3; TRBD2 aligns across 11 bases. Per germline, CDR1 GTSNPN and CDR2 SVGIG (reference sequence). The CDR3 contains 15 residues. V lost 3 bases and J lost 4; bases outside the gene matches: 6. This CDR3 is CAWSPTSGGADTQYF. DNA of the CDR3: TGTGCCTGGAGCCCAACTAGCGGGGGAGCAGATACGCAGTATTTT. Full variable domain (missing parts from reference TRBV30 and TRBJ2-3): SQTIHQWPATLVQPVGSPLSLECTVEGTSNPNLYWYRQAAGRGLQLLFYSVGIGQISSEVPQNLSASRPQDRQFILSSKKLLLSDSGFYLCAWSPTSGGADTQYFGPGTRLTVL.

This clone was found a few times. This chain connects TRBV27 to TRBJ1-2; weak D call: TRBD1 (5 bases). V lost 4 bases and J lost 4, with 13 bases in between. Germline assignment: CDR1 MNHEY and CDR2 SMNVEV (reference sequence). The CDR3 runs to 14 residues. The CDR3 sequence is CASSSGGRSYGYTF. CDR3 nucleotide sequence: TGTGCCAGCAGTTCCGGGGGACGCAGCTATGGCTACACCTTC.

V and J are TRBV6-5 and TRBJ1-2, with D uncertain. There are 15 residues in the CDR3. Germline V lookup: CDR1 MNHEY, CDR2 SVGAGI. The V and J ends lost 0 bases and 3 bases respectively, with 11 bases between them. The CDR3 DNA is TGTGCCAGCAGTTACTCCCAGTACAGCCACTATGGCTACACCTTC. Translation: CASSYSQYSHYGYTF.

This clone was recorded once. The rearrangement joins TRBV11-2 to TRBJ2-1; a possible D gene is TRBD2 (6 bases). CDR3 length: 15 residues. Germline CDR1 reads SGHAT; CDR2 reads FQNNGV. Deletions cut 1 base from V and 8 bases from J, with 15 bases between. The CDR3 sequence is CASSLVAGSRDEQFF. CDR3 coding DNA: TGTGCCAGCAGCTTAGTTGCGGGGAGTAGAGATGAGCAGTTCTTC.

The genes are TRBV6-6 and TRBJ1-3; D gene unclear. The CDR3 totals 14 residues. Germline CDR1 MNHNY, CDR2 SVGAGI (reference sequence). Trimming stripped 8 bases from V and 3 bases from J, with 14 bases between. The CDR3 DNA follows: TGTGCCAGCCAAGTTAGTGGTTTTGGAAACACCATATATTTT. The encoded protein is CASQVSGFGNTIYF.

The chain employs TRBV2 and TRBJ2-2, with TRBD2 matching over 13 bases. The CDR3 totals 18 residues. V lost 6 bases and J lost 1; bases outside the gene matches: 8. The germline CDR1 and CDR2 sequences are SNHLY and FYNNEI. The chain's CDR3 is CASREPGLAGWNTGELFF. The CDR3 DNA sequence: TGTGCCAGCAGAGAACCGGGACTAGCGGGGTGGAACACCGGGGAGCTGTTTTTT. Variable domain in full (rest from reference TRBV2 and TRBJ2-2): EPEVTQTPSHQVTQMGQEVILRCVPISNHLYFYWYRQILGQKVEFLVSFYNNEISEKSEIFDDQFSVERPDGSNFTLKIRSTKLEDSAMYFCASREPGLAGWNTGELFFGEGSRLTVL.

The genes are TRBV2 and TRBJ1-5; 8 bases agree with TRBD1. The CDR3 extends over 15 amino acids. Per the germline V gene, CDR1 is SNHLY and CDR2 is FYNNEI. The V gene end was trimmed by 4 bases and the J gene end by 1 base; junction bases not matched to a gene: 3. CDR3 sequence (DNA): TGTGCCAGCAGTGGCAGACAGGGGAGCAATCAGCCCCAGCATTTT. Translation gives CASSGRQGSNQPQHF.

In this sample, this clone turned up many times. J is TRBJ1-2 and V is TRBV2; D perhaps matches TRBD1 (6 bases). This CDR3 comprises 13 residues. Germline V gene sequence: CDR1 SNHLY, CDR2 FYNNEI. V was clipped by 4 bases and J by 6 bases, with 12 bases between them. In nucleotides, the CDR3 is TGTGCCAGCAGTGCCGGGACATTCGATGGCTACACCTTC. Translation: CASSAGTFDGYTF.

This rearrangement joins TRBV14 to TRBJ2-1; TRBD1 matches 8 bases. The CDR3 is made up of 16 amino acids. Germline V gene data show CDR1 as SGHDN and CDR2 as FVKESK. The trim removed 2 bases at V and 6 bases at J, leaving 9 bases unmatched. CDR3 amino acids: CASSQLDTGGSNEQFF. Written as DNA, the CDR3 is TGTGCCAGCAGCCAATTGGATACAGGGGGGTCCAATGAGCAGTTCTTC.

The count of this clone is one. An end of the junction does not agree with germline; a read error may underlie this. This chain connects TRBV19 to TRBJ1-1, with TRBD1 as a possible D gene (6 bases). Germline V CDR1 and CDR2: LNHDA, SQIVND (reference sequence). The CDR3 consists of 15 residues. CDR3 bases: TGTGCCAGTAGTCAGACAGGTTTGTCTAGAACTGAAACTTTCTTT. Residues: CASSQTGLSRTETFF.

J is TRBJ2-1 and V is TRBV6-5; maybe TRBD2 (6 bases). V lost 6 bases and J 8 bases, leaving 20 bases between the germline ends. Germline V gives CDR1 MNHEY, CDR2 SVGAGI. The CDR3 is 15 amino acids. CDR3 sequence reads: CASSKLAPLRDEQFF. The CDR3 region has the DNA TGTGCCAGCAGCAAACTAGCACCGCTTAGGGATGAGCAGTTCTTC.

This chain uses TRBV7-2 with TRBJ2-3; D is unresolved. Deletions cut 1 base from V and 4 bases from J, with 9 bases between. CDR1 SGHTA and CDR2 FQGNSA come from the germline V gene. The CDR3 covers 14 residues. Written as DNA, the CDR3 is TGTGCCAGCAGCTTAGAGCGTCCCCCAGATACGCAGTATTTT. It codes for CASSLERPPDTQYF. Complete variable domain (other parts from reference TRBV7-2 and TRBJ2-3): GAGVSQSPSNKVTEKGKDVELRCDPISGHTALYWYRQSLGQGLEFLIYFQGNSAPDKSGLPSDRFSAERTGGSVSTLTIQRTQQEDSAVYLCASSLERPPDTQYFGPGTRLTVL.

This clone has a handful of counts. This sequence joins TRBV30 and TRBJ2-1, with TRBD2 identical over 11 bases. Trimming at V came to 4 bases and at J to 10 bases, leaving 15 bases not matched to a gene. The CDR3 runs to 16 residues. Germline V lookup: CDR1 GTSNPN, CDR2 SVGIG (reference sequence). The CDR3 nucleotides read TGTGCCTGGACTTTTAAGGGTTCTAGCGGGGGGCGCGAGCAGTTCTTC. This codes for CAWTFKGSSGGREQFF.

This rearrangement joins TRBV7-2 to TRBJ1-6; D remains ambiguous. V lost 5 bases and J 10 bases, leaving 15 bases between the germline ends. The CDR3 runs to 14 residues. The germline V gene has CDR1 SGHTA and CDR2 FQGNSA. The DNA of the CDR3 is TGTGCCAGCAGCCTGGCAATGGTCAACTCACCCCTCCACTTT. Translation gives CASSLAMVNSPLHF.